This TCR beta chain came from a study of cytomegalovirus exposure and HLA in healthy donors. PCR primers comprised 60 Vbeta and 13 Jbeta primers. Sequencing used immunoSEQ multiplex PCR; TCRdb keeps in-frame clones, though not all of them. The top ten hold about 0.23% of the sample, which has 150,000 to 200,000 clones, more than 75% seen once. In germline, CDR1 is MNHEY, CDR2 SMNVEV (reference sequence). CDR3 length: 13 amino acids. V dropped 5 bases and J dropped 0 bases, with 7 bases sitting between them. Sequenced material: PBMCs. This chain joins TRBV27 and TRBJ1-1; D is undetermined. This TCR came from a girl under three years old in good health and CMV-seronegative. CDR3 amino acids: CASSVSVNTEAFF. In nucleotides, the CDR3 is TGTGCCAGCAGTGTTTCCGTGAACACTGAAGCTTTCTTT.